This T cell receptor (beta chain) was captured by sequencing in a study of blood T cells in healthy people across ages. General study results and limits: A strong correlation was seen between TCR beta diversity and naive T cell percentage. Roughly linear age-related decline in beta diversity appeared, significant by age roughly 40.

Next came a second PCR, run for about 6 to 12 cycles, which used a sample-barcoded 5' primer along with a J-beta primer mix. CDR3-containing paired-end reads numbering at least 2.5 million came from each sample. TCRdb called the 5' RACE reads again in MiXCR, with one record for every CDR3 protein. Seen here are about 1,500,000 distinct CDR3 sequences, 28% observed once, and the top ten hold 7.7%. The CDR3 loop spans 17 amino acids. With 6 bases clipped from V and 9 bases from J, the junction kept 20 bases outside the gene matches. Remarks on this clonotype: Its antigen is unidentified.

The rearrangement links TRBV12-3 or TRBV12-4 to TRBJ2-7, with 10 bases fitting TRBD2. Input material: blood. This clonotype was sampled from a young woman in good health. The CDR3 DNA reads TGTGCCAGCAGGGGTGAGAAGCGGGGGGGCCTTTTTACCGGGCAGTACTTC. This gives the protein CASRGEKRGGLFTGQYF.